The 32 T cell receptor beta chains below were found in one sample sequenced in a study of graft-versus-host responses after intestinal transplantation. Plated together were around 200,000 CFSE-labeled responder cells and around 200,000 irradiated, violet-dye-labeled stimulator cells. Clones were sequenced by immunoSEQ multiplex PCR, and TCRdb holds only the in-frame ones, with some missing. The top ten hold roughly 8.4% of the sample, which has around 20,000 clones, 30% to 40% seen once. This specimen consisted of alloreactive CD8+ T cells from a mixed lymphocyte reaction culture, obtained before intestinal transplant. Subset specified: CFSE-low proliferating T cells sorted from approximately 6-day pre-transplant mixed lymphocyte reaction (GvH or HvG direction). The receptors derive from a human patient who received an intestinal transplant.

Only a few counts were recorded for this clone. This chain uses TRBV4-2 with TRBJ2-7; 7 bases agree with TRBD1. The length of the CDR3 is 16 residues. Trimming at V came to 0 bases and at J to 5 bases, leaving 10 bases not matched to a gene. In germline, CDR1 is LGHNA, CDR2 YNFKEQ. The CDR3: CASSQDGLTGWDEQYF. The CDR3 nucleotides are TGTGCCAGCAGCCAAGATGGGTTGACAGGGTGGGACGAGCAGTACTTC.

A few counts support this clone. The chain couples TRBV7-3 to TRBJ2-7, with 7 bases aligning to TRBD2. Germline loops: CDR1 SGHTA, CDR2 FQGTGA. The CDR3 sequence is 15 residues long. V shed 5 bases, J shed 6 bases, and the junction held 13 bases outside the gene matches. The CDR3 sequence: CASSKWGSSGGEQYF. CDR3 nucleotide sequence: TGTGCCAGCAGCAAGTGGGGCTCGTCGGGAGGCGAGCAGTACTTC.

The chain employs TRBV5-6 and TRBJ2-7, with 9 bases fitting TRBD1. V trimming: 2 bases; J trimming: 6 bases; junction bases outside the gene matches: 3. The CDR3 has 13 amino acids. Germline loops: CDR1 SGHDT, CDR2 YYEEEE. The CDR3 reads CASSFRQGGEQYF. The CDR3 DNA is TGTGCCAGCAGCTTTCGACAGGGGGGCGAGCAGTACTTC.

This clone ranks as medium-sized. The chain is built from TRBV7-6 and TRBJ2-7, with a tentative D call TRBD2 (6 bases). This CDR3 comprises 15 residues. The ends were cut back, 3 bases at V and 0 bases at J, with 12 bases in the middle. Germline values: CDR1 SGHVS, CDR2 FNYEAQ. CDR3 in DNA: TGTGCCAGCAGCTTGTTGGGCGGGGCCTCCTACGAGCAGTACTTC. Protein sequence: CASSLLGGASYEQYF.

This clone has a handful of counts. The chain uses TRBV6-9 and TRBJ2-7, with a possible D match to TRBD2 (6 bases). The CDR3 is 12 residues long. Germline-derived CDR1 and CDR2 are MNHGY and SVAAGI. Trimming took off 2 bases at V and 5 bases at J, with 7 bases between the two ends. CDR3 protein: CASSYGGNEQYF. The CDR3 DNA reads TGTGCCAGCAGTTATGGAGGGAACGAGCAGTACTTC.

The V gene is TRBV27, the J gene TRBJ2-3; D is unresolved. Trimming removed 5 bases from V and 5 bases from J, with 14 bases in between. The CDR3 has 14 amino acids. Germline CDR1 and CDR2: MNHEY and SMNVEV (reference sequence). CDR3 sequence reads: CASSLDRVGDTQYF. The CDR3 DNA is TGTGCCAGCAGTCTCGATCGGGTCGGAGATACGCAGTATTTT.

The CDR3 spells CASNRGTGMTEAFF. CDR3 in DNA: TGTGCCAGCAACCGAGGGACAGGGATGACTGAAGCTTTCTTT. The rearrangement joins TRBV27 to TRBJ1-1; TRBD1 matches 9 bases. The CDR3 sequence is 14 residues long. Germline CDR1 reads MNHEY; CDR2 reads SMNVEV (reference sequence). J was trimmed by 5 bases and V by 7 bases; bases with no gene match: 8.

The CDR3 loop reads CASSLIGQYNEQFF. CDR3 sequence (DNA): TGTGCCAGCAGTTTAATCGGACAGTACAATGAGCAGTTCTTC. The chain combines TRBV27 with TRBJ2-1, with D possibly matching TRBD1 (6 bases). V shed 2 bases and J shed 4 bases, with 9 bases lying between them. CDR3 length: 14 amino acids. Germline V gene lookup returns CDR1 MNHEY and CDR2 SMNVEV (reference sequence).

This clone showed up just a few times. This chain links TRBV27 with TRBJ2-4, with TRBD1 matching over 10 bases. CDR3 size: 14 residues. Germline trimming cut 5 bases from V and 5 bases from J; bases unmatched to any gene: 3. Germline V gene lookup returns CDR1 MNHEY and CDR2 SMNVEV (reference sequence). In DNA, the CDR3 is TGTGCCAGCAGTCCCGGGACAGGGGAAAACATTCAGTACTTC. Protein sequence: CASSPGTGENIQYF.

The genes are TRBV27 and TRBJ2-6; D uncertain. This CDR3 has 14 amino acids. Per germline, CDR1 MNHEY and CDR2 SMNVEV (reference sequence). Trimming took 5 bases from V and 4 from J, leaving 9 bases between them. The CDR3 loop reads CASSLITGANVLTF. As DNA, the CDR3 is TGTGCCAGCAGTCTCATAACAGGGGCCAACGTCCTGACTTTC.

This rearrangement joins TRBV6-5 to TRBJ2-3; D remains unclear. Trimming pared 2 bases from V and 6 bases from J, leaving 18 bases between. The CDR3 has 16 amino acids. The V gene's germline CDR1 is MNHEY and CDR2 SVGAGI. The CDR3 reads CASSYRSPRHVDTQYF. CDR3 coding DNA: TGTGCCAGCAGTTACCGATCTCCCCGTCACGTCGATACGCAGTATTTT.

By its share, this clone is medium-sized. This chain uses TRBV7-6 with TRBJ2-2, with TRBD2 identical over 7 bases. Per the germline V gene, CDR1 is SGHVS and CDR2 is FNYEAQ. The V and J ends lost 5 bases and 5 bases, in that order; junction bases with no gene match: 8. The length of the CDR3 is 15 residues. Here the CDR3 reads CASSPERDLTGELFF. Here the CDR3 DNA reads TGTGCCAGCAGCCCCGAGCGGGATCTGACCGGGGAGCTGTTTTTT.

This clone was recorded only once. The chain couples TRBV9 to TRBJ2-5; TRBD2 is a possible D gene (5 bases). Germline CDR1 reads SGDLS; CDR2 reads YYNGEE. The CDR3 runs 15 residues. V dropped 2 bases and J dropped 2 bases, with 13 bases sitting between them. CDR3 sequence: CASSVSDWGQETQYF. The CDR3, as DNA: TGTGCCAGCAGCGTCTCGGACTGGGGACAAGAGACCCAGTACTTC. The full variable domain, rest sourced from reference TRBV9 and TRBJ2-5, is DSGVTQTPKHLITATGQRVTLRCSPRSGDLSVYWYQQSLDQGLQFLIQYYNGEERAKGNILERFSAQQFPDLHSELNLSSLELGDSALYFCASSVSDWGQETQYFGPGTRLLVL.

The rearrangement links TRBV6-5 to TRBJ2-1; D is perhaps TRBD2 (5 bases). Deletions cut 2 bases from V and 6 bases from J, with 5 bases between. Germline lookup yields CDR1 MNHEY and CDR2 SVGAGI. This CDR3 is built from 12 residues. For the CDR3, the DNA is TGTGCCAGCAGTTACGCGGGCAATGAGCAGTTCTTC. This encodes CASSYAGNEQFF.

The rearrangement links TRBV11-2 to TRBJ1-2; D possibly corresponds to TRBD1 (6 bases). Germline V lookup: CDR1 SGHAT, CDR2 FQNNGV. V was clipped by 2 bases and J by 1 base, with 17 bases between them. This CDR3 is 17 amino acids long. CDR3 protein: CASSLRGRGRNNYGYTF. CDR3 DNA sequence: TGTGCCAGCAGCTTAAGGGGCAGGGGTCGAAATAACTATGGCTACACCTTC.

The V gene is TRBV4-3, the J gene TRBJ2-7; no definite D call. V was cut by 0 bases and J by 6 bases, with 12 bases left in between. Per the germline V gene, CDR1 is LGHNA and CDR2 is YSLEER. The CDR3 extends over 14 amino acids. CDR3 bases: TGCGCCAGCAGCCAAGACCCCACCCACGTCGAGCAGTACTTC. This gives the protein CASSQDPTHVEQYF.

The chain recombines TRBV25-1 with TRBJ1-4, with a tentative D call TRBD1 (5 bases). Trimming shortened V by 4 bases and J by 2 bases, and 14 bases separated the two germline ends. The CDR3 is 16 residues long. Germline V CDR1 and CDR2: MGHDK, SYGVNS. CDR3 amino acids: CASSASSGWTNEKLFF. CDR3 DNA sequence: TGTGCCAGCAGTGCCTCTTCAGGGTGGACTAATGAAAAACTGTTTTTT.

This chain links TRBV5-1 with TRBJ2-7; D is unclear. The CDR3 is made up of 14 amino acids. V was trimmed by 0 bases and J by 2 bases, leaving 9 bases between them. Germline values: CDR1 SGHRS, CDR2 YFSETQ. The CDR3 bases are TGCGCCAGCAGCTTGGGGGATGGAACCTACGAGCAGTACTTC. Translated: CASSLGDGTYEQYF.

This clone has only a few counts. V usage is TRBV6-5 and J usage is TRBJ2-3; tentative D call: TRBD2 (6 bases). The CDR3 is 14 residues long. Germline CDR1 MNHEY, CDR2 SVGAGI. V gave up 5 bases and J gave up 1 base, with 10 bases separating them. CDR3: CASSGWRGTDTQYF. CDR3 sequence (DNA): TGTGCCAGCAGTGGCTGGAGGGGCACAGATACGCAGTATTTT.

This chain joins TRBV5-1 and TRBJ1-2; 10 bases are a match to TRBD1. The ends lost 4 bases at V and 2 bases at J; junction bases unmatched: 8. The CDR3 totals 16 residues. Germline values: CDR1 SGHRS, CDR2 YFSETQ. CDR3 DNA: TGCGCCAGCAGCACCTGGACAGGGGGAGTAAACTATGGCTACACCTTC. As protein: CASSTWTGGVNYGYTF.

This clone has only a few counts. The CDR3 bases are TGTGCCAGCAGCCAGGCCGATACTAGCACAGATACGCAGTATTTT. Translated: CASSQADTSTDTQYF. The rearrangement joins TRBV11-1 to TRBJ2-3; D unresolved. The CDR3 loop spans 15 amino acids. Germline values: CDR1 SGHAT, CDR2 FQDESV (reference sequence). V lost 5 bases to trimming and J lost 0 bases, with 12 bases between them.

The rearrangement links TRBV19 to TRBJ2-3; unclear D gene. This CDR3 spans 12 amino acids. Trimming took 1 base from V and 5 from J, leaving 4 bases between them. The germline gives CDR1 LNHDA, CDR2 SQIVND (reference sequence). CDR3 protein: CASSIGGDTQYF. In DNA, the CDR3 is TGTGCCAGTAGTATAGGAGGAGATACGCAGTATTTT.

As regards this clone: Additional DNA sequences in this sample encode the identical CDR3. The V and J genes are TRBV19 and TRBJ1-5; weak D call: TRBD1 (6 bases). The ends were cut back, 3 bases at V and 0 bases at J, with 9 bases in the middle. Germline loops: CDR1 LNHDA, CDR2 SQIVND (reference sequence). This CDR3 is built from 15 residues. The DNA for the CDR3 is TGTGCCAGTAGTATCGGGACACTTAGCAATCAGCCCCAGCATTTT. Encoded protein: CASSIGTLSNQPQHF.

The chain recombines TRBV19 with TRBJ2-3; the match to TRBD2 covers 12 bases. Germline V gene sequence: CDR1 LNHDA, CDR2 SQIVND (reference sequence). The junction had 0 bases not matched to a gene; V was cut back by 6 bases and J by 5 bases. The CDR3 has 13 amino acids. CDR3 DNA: TGTGCCAGTAGGACTAGCGGGAGAGATACGCAGTATTTT. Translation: CASRTSGRDTQYF.

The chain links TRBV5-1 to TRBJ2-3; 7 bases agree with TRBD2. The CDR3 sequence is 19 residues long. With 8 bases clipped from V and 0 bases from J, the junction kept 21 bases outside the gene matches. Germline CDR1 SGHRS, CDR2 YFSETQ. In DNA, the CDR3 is TGCGCCAGTCCCCCTGGTACAGCGGGGCCTCTTATTAGCACAGATACGCAGTATTTT. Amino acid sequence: CASPPGTAGPLISTDTQYF.

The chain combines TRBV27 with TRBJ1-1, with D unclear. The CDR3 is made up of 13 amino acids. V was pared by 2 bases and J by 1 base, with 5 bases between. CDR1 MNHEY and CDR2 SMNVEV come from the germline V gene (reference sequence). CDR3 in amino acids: CASSLVANTEAFF. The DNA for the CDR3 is TGTGCCAGCAGTTTAGTCGCGAACACTGAAGCTTTCTTT.

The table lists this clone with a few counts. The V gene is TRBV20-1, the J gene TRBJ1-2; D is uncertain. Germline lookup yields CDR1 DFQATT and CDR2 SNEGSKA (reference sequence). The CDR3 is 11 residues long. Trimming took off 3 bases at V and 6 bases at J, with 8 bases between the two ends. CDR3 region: CSARDGNGYTF. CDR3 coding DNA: TGCAGTGCTAGGGACGGGAATGGCTACACCTTC.

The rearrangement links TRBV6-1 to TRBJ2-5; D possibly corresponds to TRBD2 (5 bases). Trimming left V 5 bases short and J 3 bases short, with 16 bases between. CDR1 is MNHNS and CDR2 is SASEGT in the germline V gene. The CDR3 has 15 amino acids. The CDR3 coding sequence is TGTGCCAGCAGTCGTAGCGAATATTACAAAGAGACCCAGTACTTC. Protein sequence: CASSRSEYYKETQYF.

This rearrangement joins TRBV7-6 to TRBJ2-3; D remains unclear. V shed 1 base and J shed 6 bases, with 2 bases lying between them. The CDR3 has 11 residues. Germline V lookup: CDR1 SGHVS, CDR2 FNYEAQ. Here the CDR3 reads CASSLVDTQYF. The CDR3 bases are TGTGCCAGCAGCTTAGTGGATACGCAGTATTTT.

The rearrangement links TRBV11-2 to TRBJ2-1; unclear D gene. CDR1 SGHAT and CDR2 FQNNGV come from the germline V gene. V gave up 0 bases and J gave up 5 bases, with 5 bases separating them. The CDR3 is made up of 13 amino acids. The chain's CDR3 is CASSLDANNEQFF. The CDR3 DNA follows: TGTGCCAGCAGCTTAGATGCTAACAATGAGCAGTTCTTC.

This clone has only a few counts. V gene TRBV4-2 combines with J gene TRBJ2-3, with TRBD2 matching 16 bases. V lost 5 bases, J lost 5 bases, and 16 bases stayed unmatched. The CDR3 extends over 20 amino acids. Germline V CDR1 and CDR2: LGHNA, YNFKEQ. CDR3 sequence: CASSAGGLAGGQRPGDTQYF. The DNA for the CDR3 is TGTGCCAGCAGCGCAGGGGGACTAGCGGGGGGGCAACGCCCGGGAGATACGCAGTATTTT.

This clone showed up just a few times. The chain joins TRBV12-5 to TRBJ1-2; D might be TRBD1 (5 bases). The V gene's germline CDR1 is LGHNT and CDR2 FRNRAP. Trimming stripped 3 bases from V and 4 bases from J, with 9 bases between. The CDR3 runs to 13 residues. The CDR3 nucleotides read TGTGCTAGTGGTTTAAGGGGCAGCTATGGCTACACCTTC. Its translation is CASGLRGSYGYTF.